Listed below are T cell receptor beta chains from one sample, sequenced in a study of T cells in Graves' hyperthyroidism and ophthalmopathy. TCRdb passed the multiplex PCR reads through MiXCR, listing each CDR3 protein once. The table includes almost 350,000 distinct CDR3 sequences, 15% to 20% detected once. Specimen: blood. The receptors were gathered from a woman in her thirties or forties with Graves' ophthalmopathy. Each CDR3 is given without its conserved first and last residue. Fields, in order: V gene, J gene, CDR3 protein.

>TRBV2|TRBJ1-5
ASSELKGSRH
>TRBV12-3/TRBV12-4|TRBJ2-7
ASTGQGYEQY
>TRBV29-1|TRBJ2-5
SVDSGGAETQY
>TRBV3-1|TRBJ2-7
ASSQWQDYEQY
>TRBV6-1|TRBJ1-2
ASSDRTSYGYT
>TRBV20-1|TRBJ2-7
SAKAWRHEQY
>TRBV12-3/TRBV12-4|TRBJ2-7
ASSLAPSGSNEQY
>TRBV5-1|TRBJ1-1
ASSFFGGRNTEAF
>TRBV6-4|TRBJ2-2
ASRSGSQTGELF
>TRBV6-1|TRBJ1-2
ASSERGPAAGAYGYT
>TRBV24-1|TRBJ2-7
ATTRDRLTYEQY
>TRBV13|TRBJ1-1
ASSLSPGSTEAF
>TRBV6-4|TRBJ2-2
ASRPGWRISDKHTGELF
>TRBV3-1|TRBJ1-2
ASSQVSTDGYT
>TRBV12-3/TRBV12-4|TRBJ1-2
ASSQYEQGSDYGYT
>TRBV29-1|TRBJ2-7
SVGDGTYEQY
>TRBV30|TRBJ1-5
AWTALRDGRRYQPQH
>TRBV28|TRBJ1-3
ASSPGPGGNTIY